The 7 T cell receptor beta chains in this list originate from one sample, sequenced in a study of CD8 T cells in ankylosing spondylitis. TCRdb called the 5' RACE reads again in MiXCR, with one record for every CDR3 protein. This sample has about 130,000 distinct CDR3 sequences, with about 7% found just once. Sequencing was carried out using blood, either unsorted or a sorted T cell fraction (not recorded which). These receptors were collected from a female donor with ankylosing spondylitis or in good health (not recorded which).

This clonotype came up many times. J is TRBJ1-3 and V is TRBV4-1; D gene unclear. Trimming cost V 1 base and J 6 bases, with 7 bases left between them. Germline lookup yields CDR1 MGHRA and CDR2 YSYEKL. The CDR3 sequence is 13 residues long. This CDR3 is CASSQARLNTIYF. Written as DNA, the CDR3 is TGCGCCAGCAGCCAAGCTCGATTAAACACCATATATTTT.

Remarks on this clonotype: This may arise from a read error, as a much more abundant clone is one base away. J is TRBJ2-1 and V is TRBV9, with TRBD2 matching over 9 bases. From germline, CDR1 is SGDLS and CDR2 YYNGEE. J lost 9 bases, V lost 4 bases, and 17 bases had no gene match. This CDR3 has 17 residues. The CDR3 loop reads CASSTRRGERGDAEQFF. In DNA form, the CDR3 reads TGTGCCAGCAGCACCCGGCGGGGCGAGCGGGGGGATGCTGAGCAGTTCTTC.

A word on this clonotype: A much larger clone lies a single base off, so this may be a read error. The chain combines TRBV20-1 with TRBJ2-1; D gene unclear. CDR3 length: 11 residues. Between the trimmed V and J ends, which lost 5 bases and 12 bases, there was a span of 14 bases. Germline V CDR1 and CDR2: DFQATT, SNEGSKA (reference sequence). CDR3 protein: CSAGLLYGQFF. The CDR3, as DNA: TGCAGTGCTGGCCTGCTCTATGGGCAGTTCTTC.

The chain joins TRBV3-1 to TRBJ2-7; 14 bases map to TRBD2. J gave up 3 bases and V 8 bases, and 6 bases lay outside the gene matches. Germline V gene sequence: CDR1 LGHDT, CDR2 YNNKEL (reference sequence). The CDR3 has 15 residues. The CDR3 nucleotides read TGTGCCAGCGGGGGACTAGCGGGGGAGCACTACGAGCAGTACTTC. Translation: CASGGLAGEHYEQYF.

This clonotype has a count of ten or more. The rearrangement joins TRBV12-3 or TRBV12-4 to TRBJ2-7; tentatively, D is TRBD1 (5 bases). V lost 4 bases and J 4 bases, leaving 8 bases between the germline ends. This CDR3 has 12 residues. The CDR3 sequence is CASSYPGYEQYF. DNA of the CDR3: TGTGCCAGCAGTTATCCAGGGTACGAGCAGTACTTC.

The gene calls are TRBV28 and TRBJ1-1; TRBD1 is a possible D gene (6 bases). Trimming stripped 3 bases from V and 9 bases from J, with 11 bases between. The CDR3 length is 12 residues. CDR1 is MDHEN and CDR2 is SYDVKM in the germline V gene. The CDR3 loop is CASSLSGAKAFF. CDR3 DNA sequence: TGTGCCAGCAGTTTGTCAGGGGCGAAAGCTTTCTTT.

The genes are TRBV6-1 and TRBJ1-1, with TRBD1 matching 9 bases. The CDR3 is 13 residues long. V shed 9 bases, J shed 7 bases, and the junction held 9 bases outside the gene matches. Germline CDR1 reads MNHNS; CDR2 reads SASEGT. DNA of the CDR3: TGTGCCAGTTATACAGGGGGCGCGTTTGAAGCTTTCTTT. Translating it yields CASYTGGAFEAFF.